Given below is one T cell receptor (beta chain) in context. PCR employed 60 Vbeta and 13 Jbeta primers. Using immunoSEQ multiplex PCR, the repertoire was profiled, and TCRdb retains in-frame clones only, with some absent. This table holds fewer than 100,000 clones, about 80% found once. This entry is derived from a study of cytomegalovirus exposure and HLA in healthy donors. The CDR3 has 14 residues. CDR1 MNHNY and CDR2 SVGAGI come from the germline V gene (reference sequence). The V end was cut by 5 bases, the J end by 0 bases, with 8 bases between. Sequencing used PBMCs. The TCR was taken from a man between 35 and 55 years old in good health and CMV-seropositive. V and J are TRBV6-6 and TRBJ1-5; no definite D call. The CDR3 coding sequence is TGTGCCAGCAGTGAGCTTAATAGCAATCAGCCCCAGCATTTT. It encodes CASSELNSNQPQHF.